A selection of T cell receptor beta chains follows, all from one sample in a study of human T cells and chemical hapten exposure. One entry per CDR3 protein results from TCRdb running MiXCR on the RACE reads. The sample contains roughly 45,000 distinct CDR3 sequences, 9.3% of which appear only once. The sequencing used whole blood, collected in connection with sensitization to the hapten diphenylcyclopropenone (DPC). The receptor source for this set is a woman in her forties or fifties with alopecia areata. Some clones in this sample may be carry-over from other donors' samples. Each CDR3 is given with its conserved first and last residue. D genes are given only for firm matches. Where a row states a size, it is once, few, many or the class of an expanded clone; other rows omit it.

J gene	D gene	V gene	clone size	CDR3 protein	CDR3 DNA
TRBJ2-6	NA	TRBV5-4	many	CASSQDSSGANVLTF	TGTGCCAGCAGCCAGGACAGCTCTGGGGCCAACGTCCTGACTTTC
TRBJ2-4	TRBD1	TRBV25-1	NA	CASSEQGATKNIQYF	TGTGCCAGCAGTGAACAGGGGGCAACCAAAAACATTCAGTACTTC
TRBJ1-1	TRBD1	TRBV29-1	NA	CSVDWSRGRGAFF	TGCAGCGTTGATTGGTCCAGGGGGCGTGGAGCTTTCTTT
TRBJ2-1	TRBD2	TRBV6-2/TRBV6-3	few	CASSYSISVQREVDEQFF	TGTGCCAGCAGTTACTCGATATCGGTGCAGCGGGAGGTTGATGAGCAGTTCTTC
TRBJ1-5	TRBD1	TRBV25-1	many	CASSEQGEGQPQHF	TGTGCCAGCAGTGAACAGGGGGAGGGACAGCCCCAGCATTTT
TRBJ2-2	NA	TRBV21-1	many	CASSKHRLAFTGELFF	TGTGCCAGCAGCAAACACCGACTAGCGTTTACCGGGGAGCTGTTTTTT
TRBJ2-3	TRBD2	TRBV7-9	many	CASSSGLAGGTTDTQYF	TGTGCCAGCAGCTCAGGACTAGCGGGGGGAACCACAGATACGCAGTATTTT
TRBJ2-7	TRBD1	TRBV28	many	CASSFRDSPYEQYF	TGTGCCAGCAGTTTCCGGGACAGCCCCTACGAGCAGTACTTC
TRBJ2-1	TRBD2	TRBV3-1	many	CASSQEHSLTSGSNEQFF	TGTGCCAGCAGCCAAGAACACTCTTTGACTAGCGGGTCTAATGAGCAGTTCTTC
TRBJ2-3	TRBD2	TRBV19	many	CASSIASGPVDTQYF	TGTGCCAGTAGTATAGCTAGCGGGCCTGTGGATACGCAGTATTTT
TRBJ2-5	TRBD2	TRBV20-1	many	CSATQGLAGGGETQYF	TGCAGTGCTACCCAGGGACTAGCGGGAGGGGGAGAGACCCAGTACTTC
TRBJ2-7	NA	TRBV3-1	many	CASSQDLGVYEQYF	TGTGCCAGCAGCCAAGATCTTGGAGTCTACGAGCAGTACTTC
TRBJ1-1	TRBD1	TRBV20-1	many	CSARWDRSNTEAFF	TGCAGTGCTAGATGGGACAGATCGAACACTGAAGCTTTCTTT
TRBJ2-1	TRBD2	TRBV20-1	few	CSARSLAALSYNEQFF	TGCAGTGCTAGGTCCCTAGCGGCACTATCCTACAATGAGCAGTTCTTC
TRBJ2-5	NA	TRBV24-1	many	CATSDAHGRQETQYF	TGTGCCACCAGTGATGCTCACGGGCGGCAAGAGACCCAGTACTTC
TRBJ2-3	NA	TRBV28	NA	CASSLSDIRNDQYF	TGTGCCAGCAGTCTTAGTGACATCCGAAATGACCAGTATTTT
TRBJ2-4	TRBD2	TRBV20-1	NA	CSATGTSGLAKNIQYF	TGCAGTGCAACTGGCACTAGCGGGCTAGCCAAAAACATTCAGTACTTC
TRBJ2-7	TRBD2	TRBV30	NA	CAWSSGGAYEQYF	TGTGCCTGGTCTAGCGGGGGAGCCTACGAGCAGTACTTC
TRBJ1-5	NA	TRBV4-2	many	CASSQDWGGNSNQPQHF	TGTGCCAGCAGCCAAGACTGGGGGGGGAATAGCAATCAGCCCCAGCATTTT
TRBJ1-1	NA	TRBV20-1	many	CSARSDSMNTEAFF	TGCAGTGCTAGAAGTGACAGCATGAACACTGAAGCTTTCTTT
TRBJ1-5	NA	TRBV7-9	many	CASSPQGHQPQHF	TGTGCCAGCAGCCCCCAGGGCCACCAGCCCCAGCATTTT
TRBJ1-1	NA	TRBV28	NA	CASSPGKQGGDTEAFF	TGTGCCAGCAGTCCCGGAAAACAGGGAGGGGACACTGAAGCTTTCTTT
TRBJ2-7	NA	TRBV29-1	many	CSVVGARSYEQYF	TGCAGCGTTGTGGGGGCGCGATCCTACGAGCAGTACTTC
TRBJ1-6	TRBD1	TRBV6-1	NA	CASGDSSPLHF	TGTGCCAGCGGGGACAGTTCACCCCTCCACTTT
TRBJ2-3	TRBD1	TRBV18	many	CASSPDRVGDTQYF	TGTGCCAGCTCACCTGACAGGGTTGGAGATACGCAGTATTTT
TRBJ2-3	TRBD2	TRBV7-6	many	CASSMDPSGSTDTQYF	TGTGCCAGCAGCATGGACCCTAGCGGGAGCACAGATACGCAGTATTTT
TRBJ1-1	NA	TRBV3-1	many	CASSQVMNTEAFF	TGTGCCAGCAGCCAAGTTATGAACACTGAAGCTTTCTTT
TRBJ1-5	NA	TRBV28	NA	CASSLGGLGDQPQHF	TGTGCCAGCAGTTTGGGCGGGCTAGGGGATCAGCCCCAGCATTTT
TRBJ1-5	NA	TRBV7-9	many	CASSLFGSPGSGNQPQHF	TGTGCCAGCAGCTTATTTGGGTCACCCGGATCGGGCAATCAGCCCCAGCATTTT
TRBJ2-1	TRBD2	TRBV12-3/TRBV12-4	NA	CASSFGAGGSNEQFF	TGTGCCAGCAGTTTTGGAGCGGGAGGTTCCAATGAGCAGTTCTTC
TRBJ1-6	NA	TRBV5-5	many	CASSLGQAHNSPLHF	TGTGCCAGCAGCTTGGGTCAGGCCCATAATTCACCCCTCCACTTT
TRBJ2-7	NA	TRBV2	many	CASRVSSYEQYF	TGTGCCAGCAGGGTCAGCTCCTACGAGCAGTACTTC
TRBJ2-7	NA	TRBV24-1	many	CATSDSHRDEQYF	TGTGCCACCAGTGATTCTCACAGGGACGAGCAGTACTTC
TRBJ1-2	NA	TRBV11-2	many	CASSTRPPPHGRQPPGSHYGYTF	TGTGCCAGCAGCACTAGACCCCCGCCTCATGGTCGCCAACCCCCGGGCTCTCATTATGGCTACACCTTC
TRBJ2-2	NA	TRBV7-6	many	CASSLFVNTGELFF	TGTGCCAGCAGCTTATTTGTGAACACCGGGGAGCTGTTTTTT
TRBJ2-3	TRBD1	TRBV5-1	many	CASSFGDREYTDTQYF	TGCGCCAGCAGCTTCGGGGACAGGGAATACACAGATACGCAGTATTTT
TRBJ2-1	NA	TRBV30	many	CAWGPYNEQFF	TGTGCCTGGGGGCCTTACAATGAGCAGTTCTTC
TRBJ2-5	NA	TRBV14	many	CASSQVLETQYF	TGTGCCAGCAGCCAAGTTCTAGAGACCCAGTACTTC
TRBJ2-7	TRBD1	TRBV20-1	many	CSVRGQGYYEQYF	TGCAGCGTCAGGGGACAGGGGTACTACGAGCAGTACTTC
TRBJ2-5	NA	TRBV12-3/TRBV12-4	few	CASSPPAGAETQYF	TGTGCCAGCAGTCCCCCCGCGGGGGCCGAGACCCAGTACTTC
TRBJ2-2	TRBD1	TRBV11-2	many	CASSPPQGVRTGELFF	TGTGCCAGCAGCCCCCCGCAGGGGGTACGGACCGGGGAGCTGTTTTTT
TRBJ2-7	NA	TRBV18	few	CASSTSRDYQGYEQYF	TGTGCCAGCTCAACCTCGCGTGACTACCAAGGATACGAGCAGTACTTC
TRBJ2-3	TRBD2	TRBV20-1	NA	CSATTGTSGTDTQYF	TGCAGTGCCACCACCGGGACTAGCGGCACAGATACGCAGTATTTT
TRBJ1-1	TRBD1	TRBV20-1	many	CSAPRDRARTEAFF	TGCAGTGCTCCGAGGGACAGGGCCCGGACTGAAGCTTTCTTT
TRBJ1-1	NA	TRBV20-1	NA	CSATPGFLTLEAFF	TGCAGTGCCACCCCGGGCTTTTTGACACTTGAAGCTTTCTTT
TRBJ1-4	NA	TRBV29-1	few	CSVEVNQKVFF	TGCAGCGTTGAAGTCAATCAGAAAGTGTTTTTT
TRBJ1-1	TRBD1	TRBV29-1	many	CSVRTGVMNTEAFF	TGCAGCGTAAGGACAGGAGTTATGAACACTGAAGCTTTCTTT
TRBJ2-4	TRBD1	TRBV6-5	many	CASSRTGGKNIQYF	TGTGCCAGCAGTCGGACAGGGGGCAAAAACATTCAGTACTTC
TRBJ1-6	TRBD1	TRBV3-1	few	CASSQGDSHNSPLHF	TGTGCCAGCAGCCAAGGGGACAGTCACAATTCACCCCTCCACTTT
TRBJ2-5	NA	TRBV11-1	NA	CASSLSRVHQETQYF	TGTGCCAGCAGCTTATCGCGGGTCCACCAAGAGACCCAGTACTTC
TRBJ1-4	NA	TRBV28	many	CASRAQGGLHEKLFF	TGTGCCAGCAGAGCACAGGGCGGTCTTCATGAAAAACTGTTTTTT
TRBJ2-5	NA	TRBV5-1	many	CASSPTSRETQYF	TGCGCCAGCAGCCCCACTAGCCGAGAGACCCAGTACTTC